The 6 T cell receptor beta chains in this list originate from one sample, sequenced in a study of T cells in Graves' hyperthyroidism and ophthalmopathy. TCR beta CDR3 regions were amplified from RNA transcripts. First-round RT-PCR targeting the TCR CDR3 was performed with the HTBI primer set. TCRdb ran MiXCR on the multiplex PCR reads and lists one entry per CDR3 protein. The table lists 600,000 to 800,000 distinct CDR3 sequences, approximately 36% of them singletons, with around 31% in the top ten. Source material: blood. These receptor sequences come from a woman aged 40 to 50 with Graves' hyperthyroidism.

At least ten counts were recorded for this clonotype. The V and J genes are TRBV20-1 and TRBJ1-3; no definite D call. Germline lookup yields CDR1 DFQATT and CDR2 SNEGSKA (reference sequence). CDR3 length: 12 residues. The germline V and J ends were trimmed by 3 bases and 6 bases, with 9 bases remaining between them. CDR3 residues: CSARTQINTIYF. In DNA, the CDR3 is TGCAGTGCTAGGACGCAGATAAACACCATATATTTT.

The chain is built from TRBV10-3 and TRBJ2-5; TRBD2 aligns across 13 bases. Germline trimming cut 8 bases from V and 3 bases from J; bases unmatched to any gene: 6. Germline V gene lookup returns CDR1 ENHRY and CDR2 SYGVKD. This CDR3 contains 15 residues. CDR3 sequence reads: CAIGGLAGSKETQYF. CDR3 sequence (DNA): TGTGCCATCGGGGGACTAGCGGGATCCAAAGAGACCCAGTACTTC.

The CDR3 loop reads CSRTGGMNTEAFF. DNA for the CDR3: TGCAGTCGGACAGGGGGAATGAACACTGAAGCTTTCTTT. This chain uses TRBV29-1 with TRBJ1-1; 10 positions match TRBD1. The CDR3 spans 13 residues. Germline values: CDR1 SQVTM, CDR2 ANQGSEA.

The rearrangement uses TRBV2 and TRBJ1-1; the D gene is possibly TRBD1 (6 bases). This CDR3 contains 13 residues. The germline V and J ends were trimmed by 9 bases and 1 base, with 12 bases remaining between them. Germline values: CDR1 SNHLY, CDR2 FYNNEI. CDR3 nucleotide sequence: TGTGCCAGTACCGGGACATCGAACACTGAAGCTTTCTTT. Encoded protein: CASTGTSNTEAFF.

V usage is TRBV6-6 and J usage is TRBJ2-7; 11 bases align to TRBD2. Germline V CDR1 and CDR2: MNHNY, SVGAGI (reference sequence). The trim removed 6 bases at V and 0 bases at J, leaving 7 bases unmatched. This CDR3 is built from 16 residues. Here the CDR3 reads CASRRGTSGLSYEQYF. Here the CDR3 DNA reads TGTGCCAGCAGACGGGGGACTAGCGGACTCTCCTACGAGCAGTACTTC.

On this clonotype: This may come from a read error, since a much larger clone is one base off. V and J are TRBV2 and TRBJ1-2, with a possible D match to TRBD1 (6 bases). Per the germline V gene, CDR1 is SNHLY and CDR2 is FYNNEI. This CDR3 contains 14 residues. V was pared by 2 bases and J by 4 bases, with 11 bases between. CDR3 nucleotide sequence: TGTGCCAGCAGTGAAACGAGGGGGATCTATGGCTACACCTTC. It yields the protein CASSETRGIYGYTF.